Below, 20 T cell receptor beta chains from the same sample are listed, as sequenced in a study of a mutant IDH1 vaccine in newly diagnosed glioma. This sample's time point: baseline, week 1 (first vaccination visit). Treatment noted: pre-vaccination baseline after standard-of-care therapy. Sequencing used immunoSEQ multiplex PCR; TCRdb keeps in-frame clones, though not all of them. The data show around 15,000 clones, around 87% seen once. Sequencing was performed on PBMCs, taken from a glioma patient treated with radiotherapy, temozolomide or both. The origin of the receptors is a woman aged 40-49 years with glioma. Some clones in this sample may be carry-over from other donors' samples.

V and J are TRBV7-9 and TRBJ1-1, with D tentatively TRBD1 (5 bases). V lost 5 bases and J lost 1, with 14 bases in between. The CDR3 has 15 residues. The germline V gene encodes CDR1 SEHNR and CDR2 FQNEAQ (reference sequence). CDR3 in amino acids: CASSDPGRANTEAFF. The CDR3 nucleotides are TGTGCCAGCAGCGATCCAGGCAGGGCGAACACTGAAGCTTTCTTT.

The V and J genes are TRBV7-9 and TRBJ2-2; 11 bases agree with TRBD1. CDR3 length equals 15 residues. V lost 4 bases and J lost 4; bases outside the gene matches: 2. The germline gives CDR1 SEHNR, CDR2 FQNEAQ (reference sequence). The CDR3 DNA reads TGTGCCAGCAGCTCCGGGACAGGGGGCACCGGGGAGCTGTTTTTT. It is translated as CASSSGTGGTGELFF.

The CDR3 loop reads CASSFGQGPETQYF. In nucleotides, the CDR3 is TGTGCCAGCAGCTTTGGGCAGGGTCCAGAGACCCAGTACTTC. The chain couples TRBV7-9 to TRBJ2-5; TRBD1 is a possible D gene (5 bases). This CDR3 region has 14 residues. V dropped 3 bases and J dropped 4 bases, with 12 bases sitting between them. Per the germline V gene, CDR1 is SEHNR and CDR2 is FQNEAQ (reference sequence).

The chain couples TRBV18 to TRBJ2-5; D possibly matches TRBD1 or TRBD2 (5 bases each). The V gene's germline CDR1 is KGHSH and CDR2 LQKENI. This CDR3 is built from 14 residues. V shed 2 bases and J shed 1 base, with 8 bases lying between them. The CDR3 reads CASSPIGTQETQYF. CDR3 coding DNA: TGTGCCAGCTCACCAATAGGGACCCAAGAGACCCAGTACTTC.

The rearrangement links TRBV4-1 to TRBJ1-5, with D perhaps matching TRBD1 (5 bases). The CDR3 spans 17 residues. Between the trimmed V and J ends, which lost 0 bases and 7 bases, there was a span of 19 bases. The V gene's germline CDR1 is MGHRA and CDR2 YSYEKL. The CDR3 region is CASSQDGTAKGQQPQHF. DNA of the CDR3: TGCGCCAGCAGCCAAGATGGGACGGCGAAGGGTCAACAGCCCCAGCATTTT.

This chain links TRBV15 with TRBJ2-1; TRBD2 is a possible D gene (5 bases). Trimming pared 1 base from V and 10 bases from J, leaving 11 bases between. Germline assignment: CDR1 LNHNV and CDR2 YYDKDF (reference sequence). This CDR3 has 13 residues. CDR3 residues: CATSRGTEAEQFF. As DNA, the CDR3 is TGTGCCACCAGCAGAGGGACGGAGGCGGAGCAGTTCTTC.

The V call is TRBV15, the J call TRBJ1-1, with D unresolved. CDR1 is LNHNV, CDR2 YYDKDF, per germline (reference sequence). V was clipped by 0 bases and J by 6 bases, with 11 bases between them. The CDR3 is 14 residues long. CDR3 in amino acids: CATSREHDRAEAFF. The CDR3 DNA follows: TGTGCCACCAGCAGAGAGCACGATCGGGCTGAAGCTTTCTTT.

The genes are TRBV19 and TRBJ2-5; weak D call: TRBD1 (5 bases). CDR1 LNHDA and CDR2 SQIVND come from the germline V gene (reference sequence). V was pared by 4 bases and J by 0 bases, with 9 bases between. This CDR3 spans 14 amino acids. The CDR3 region has the DNA TGTGCCAGTAGTAAAGACAGAAACCAAGAGACCCAGTACTTC. Amino acid sequence: CASSKDRNQETQYF.

This clone was recorded a few times. The chain links TRBV4-2 to TRBJ2-1, with a tentative D call TRBD1 (7 bases). The CDR3 is 15 residues long. Germline V gene lookup returns CDR1 LGHNA and CDR2 YNFKEQ. With 2 bases removed from V and 8 bases from J, the gap between germline ends came to 16 bases. CDR3: CASSQLEGAVDEQFF. CDR3 sequence (DNA): TGTGCCAGCAGCCAACTGGAGGGGGCCGTGGATGAGCAGTTCTTC.

The gene calls are TRBV9 and TRBJ2-3, with D hard to call. This CDR3 has 12 amino acids. Germline values: CDR1 SGDLS, CDR2 YYNGEE. Trimming stripped 0 bases from V and 7 bases from J, with 6 bases between. DNA of the CDR3: TGTGCCAGCAGCGTAGATGGTAATACGCAGTATTTT. Protein product: CASSVDGNTQYF.

This clone was observed once. This sequence joins TRBV10-3 and TRBJ1-1; D might be TRBD1 (6 bases). The CDR3 length is 14 residues. Trimming left V 5 bases short and J 2 bases short, with 12 bases between. CDR1 ENHRY and CDR2 SYGVKD come from the germline V gene. The CDR3 nucleotides are TGTGCCATCAGTCCTACAGGGCTTAACACTGAAGCTTTCTTT. Translating it yields CAISPTGLNTEAFF.

The genes are TRBV30 and TRBJ2-1; D is undetermined. This CDR3 comprises 14 residues. Trimming took 5 bases from V and 0 from J, leaving 11 bases between them. Looked up from germline, CDR1 is GTSNPN and CDR2 is SVGIG (reference sequence). The CDR3 here is CAWCPVGSYNEQFF. The CDR3 bases are TGTGCCTGGTGCCCCGTGGGCTCCTACAATGAGCAGTTCTTC. The full variable domain, completed using reference TRBV30 and TRBJ2-1, is SQTIHQWPATLVQPVGSPLSLECTVEGTSNPNLYWYRQAAGRGLQLLFYSVGIGQISSEVPQNLSASRPQDRQFILSSKKLLLSDSGFYLCAWCPVGSYNEQFFGPGTRLTVL.

This chain uses TRBV27 with TRBJ2-7, with TRBD2 matching 7 bases. The CDR3 is made up of 13 amino acids. After removal of 11 bases from V and 6 bases from J, the junction contained 13 bases not matched to a gene. The germline gives CDR1 MNHEY, CDR2 SMNVEV (reference sequence). Here the CDR3 reads CASRLGGEGEQYF. The CDR3 DNA sequence: TGTGCCTCCCGGTTGGGAGGGGAGGGCGAGCAGTACTTC.

The chain is built from TRBV6-5 and TRBJ2-7; 10 bases map to TRBD2. CDR1 and CDR2 (germline): MNHEY, SVGAGI. This CDR3 contains 14 residues. Trimming took 2 bases from V and 6 from J; bases not matched to a gene: 4. The CDR3 protein is CASSYLAGEGEQYF. DNA for the CDR3: TGTGCCAGCAGTTACCTAGCGGGGGAAGGCGAGCAGTACTTC.

The rearrangement links TRBV13 to TRBJ2-7, with 7 bases that match TRBD2. The CDR3 is 14 residues long. After removal of 1 base from V and 6 bases from J, the junction contained 6 bases not matched to a gene. The V gene's germline CDR1 is PRHDT and CDR2 FYEKMQ (reference sequence). The CDR3 nucleotides read TGTGCCAGCAGCTTAGATCCCGGCGGGAGCGAGCAGTACTTC. Translation gives CASSLDPGGSEQYF. Using reference TRBV13 and TRBJ2-7 for the parts outside the CDR3, the full variable domain is AAGVIQSPRHLIKEKRETATLKCYPIPRHDTVYWYQQGPGQDPQFLISFYEKMQSDKGSIPDRFSAQQFSDYHSELNMSSLELGDSALYFCASSLDPGGSEQYFGPGTRLTVT.

This clone was counted a few times. This chain uses TRBV10-3 with TRBJ1-5; D gene ambiguous. Trimming cost V 2 bases and J 3 bases, with 5 bases left between them. Germline CDR1 ENHRY, CDR2 SYGVKD. The CDR3 loop spans 13 amino acids. In DNA form, the CDR3 reads TGTGCCATCAGTGAGGGCCTCAATCAGCCCCAGCATTTT. Protein product: CAISEGLNQPQHF.

The gene calls are TRBV29-1 and TRBJ1-1; D possibly corresponds to TRBD1 (6 bases). V gave up 7 bases and J gave up 8 bases, with 11 bases separating them. CDR1 is SQVTM and CDR2 is ANQGSEA in the germline V gene. The CDR3 spans 10 residues. The chain's CDR3 is CSAWRGEAFF. The CDR3, as DNA: TGCAGCGCGTGGAGGGGGGAAGCTTTCTTT. Drawing the rest from reference TRBV29-1 and TRBJ1-1, the complete variable domain is SAVISQKPSRDICQRGTSLTIQCQVDSQVTMMFWYRQQPGQSLTLIATANQGSEATYESGFVIDKFPISRPNLTFSTLTVSNMSPEDSSIYLCSAWRGEAFFGQGTRLTVV.

The chain carries TRBV2 and TRBJ2-3; tentatively, D is TRBD1 or TRBD2 (5 bases each). This CDR3 has 15 amino acids. Germline values: CDR1 SNHLY, CDR2 FYNNEI. With 6 bases removed from V and 0 bases from J, the gap between germline ends came to 13 bases. The CDR3 DNA sequence: TGTGCCAGCAGCCCCGGGACGGCTAGCACAGATACGCAGTATTTT. It encodes CASSPGTASTDTQYF.

This chain joins TRBV2 and TRBJ1-5; TRBD1 is a possible D gene (6 bases). V was shortened by 2 bases and J by 0 bases, with 26 bases between the two germline ends. Germline V gene lookup returns CDR1 SNHLY and CDR2 FYNNEI. The CDR3 extends over 21 amino acids. For the CDR3, the DNA is TGTGCCAGCAGTGAACCGGTTGAAACAGGGCTCCTTAGAGGTAGCAATCAGCCCCAGCATTTT. Its protein is CASSEPVETGLLRGSNQPQHF.

For the CDR3, the DNA is TGTGCCAGCAGTGCCTCGGGACTAGCGGGACCTTACGAGCAGTACTTC. Its protein is CASSASGLAGPYEQYF. The chain links TRBV27 to TRBJ2-7; 13 nucleotides match TRBD2. This CDR3 spans 16 amino acids. Germline CDR1 and CDR2: MNHEY and SMNVEV (reference sequence). V shed 5 bases, J shed 4 bases, and the junction held 8 bases outside the gene matches.